A selection of T cell receptor beta chains follows, all from one sample in a study of cytomegalovirus exposure and HLA in healthy donors. Using immunoSEQ multiplex PCR, the repertoire was profiled, and TCRdb retains in-frame clones only, with some absent. Of approximately 120,000 clones listed, 77% are singletons. Sequencing was done on a sample of PBMCs. The receptor source for this set is a woman between 40 and 55 years old in good health and CMV-seropositive. Both conserved end residues are part of each CDR3. A D gene is named only where the DNA matches it firmly.

d_call	v_call	j_call	cdr3_length	cdr3_aa	cdr3_nt
TRBD2	TRBV19	TRBJ2-5	16	CASSKSGRALLETQYF	TGTGCCAGTAGTAAGAGCGGGAGGGCCTTGTTGGAGACCCAGTACTTC
.	TRBV15	TRBJ2-7	13	CATSRGDSYEQYF	TGTGCCACCAGCAGAGGTGACAGCTACGAGCAGTACTTC
TRBD1	TRBV7-9	TRBJ2-5	15	CASSLINRGYETQYF	TGTGCCAGCAGCTTAATTAACAGGGGGTACGAGACCCAGTACTTC
.	TRBV28	TRBJ1-2	13	CANSRGGGNGYTF	TGTGCCAACTCCCGGGGGGGAGGGAATGGCTACACCTTC
TRBD2	TRBV27	TRBJ2-5	17	CASSLAPSVGGKETQYF	TGTGCCAGCAGTTTAGCTCCTTCCGTGGGAGGGAAAGAGACCCAGTACTTC
.	TRBV30	TRBJ2-3	13	CAWSSGFTDTQYF	TGTGCCTGGAGCAGCGGGTTCACAGATACGCAGTATTTT
.	TRBV18	TRBJ2-1	14	CASSSGSQGNEQFF	TGTGCCAGCTCATCCGGGAGCCAAGGGAATGAGCAGTTCTTC
TRBD2	TRBV7-3	TRBJ2-7	14	CASSMTSGSTEQYF	TGTGCCAGCAGCATGACTAGCGGGAGTACCGAGCAGTACTTC
TRBD1	TRBV6-6	TRBJ1-6	15	CASSYGQGENSPLHF	TGTGCCAGCAGTTACGGACAGGGTGAAAATTCACCCCTCCACTTT
.	TRBV6-5	TRBJ1-6	15	CASSYSYGNNSPLHF	TGTGCCAGCAGTTACTCGTACGGGAATAATTCACCCCTCCACTTT
TRBD2	TRBV7-9	TRBJ2-3	18	CASTRGEAGGPRTDTQYF	TGTGCCTCAACACGAGGGGAAGCGGGAGGGCCCCGCACAGATACGCAGTATTTT
.	TRBV6-6	TRBJ1-5	14	CASSRDRSGQPQHF	TGTGCCAGCAGTCGAGACCGATCGGGTCAGCCCCAGCATTTT
TRBD2	TRBV30	TRBJ2-3	14	CAWSVNSGRLRGGF	TGTGCCTGGAGTGTAAATAGCGGGAGGCTGAGGGGGGGGTTT
.	TRBV9	TRBJ2-7	14	CASSLTGTLYEQYF	TGTGCCAGCAGCCTAACCGGGACACTCTACGAGCAGTACTTC
.	TRBV5-6	TRBJ1-2	16	CASSLAGAEGLYGYTF	TGTGCCAGCAGCTTGGCCGGGGCGGAGGGGCTCTATGGCTACACCTTC
TRBD1	TRBV2	TRBJ2-5	14	CASKGQAIQETQYF	TGTGCCAGCAAGGGACAGGCCATTCAAGAGACCCAGTACTTC